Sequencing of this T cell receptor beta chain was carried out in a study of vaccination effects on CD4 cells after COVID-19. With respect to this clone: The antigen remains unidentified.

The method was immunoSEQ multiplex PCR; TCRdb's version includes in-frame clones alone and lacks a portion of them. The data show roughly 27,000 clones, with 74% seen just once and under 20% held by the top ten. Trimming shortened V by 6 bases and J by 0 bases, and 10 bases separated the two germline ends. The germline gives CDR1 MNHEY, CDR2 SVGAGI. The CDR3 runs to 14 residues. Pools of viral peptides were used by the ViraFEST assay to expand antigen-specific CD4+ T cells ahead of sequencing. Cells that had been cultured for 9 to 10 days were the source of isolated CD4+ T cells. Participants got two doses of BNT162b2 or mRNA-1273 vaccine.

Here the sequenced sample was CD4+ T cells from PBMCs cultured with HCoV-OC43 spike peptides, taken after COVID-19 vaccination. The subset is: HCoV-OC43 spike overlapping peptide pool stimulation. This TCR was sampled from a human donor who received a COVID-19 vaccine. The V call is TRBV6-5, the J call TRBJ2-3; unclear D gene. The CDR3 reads CASRLGVSTDTQYF. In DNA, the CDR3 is TGTGCCAGCAGGTTGGGCGTAAGCACAGATACGCAGTATTTT.